Listed here are 20 T cell receptor beta chains from one sample, sequenced in a study of blood T cell repertoires in COVID-19. Sequenced by immunoSEQ multiplex PCR; TCRdb stores in-frame clones only, minus some. Of 230,000 or so clones listed, approximately 82% were seen once; the top ten hold 2% to 2.5%. Input material: peripheral blood. The receptor set was obtained from a man in his forties or fifties who had recovered from COVID-19.

The V and J genes are TRBV6-5 and TRBJ1-2; possible D gene TRBD1, 6 bases. This CDR3 is built from 14 residues. V lost 0 bases and J lost 2, with 7 bases in between. Germline loops: CDR1 MNHEY, CDR2 SVGAGI. CDR3 sequence reads: CASSYSGHNYGYTF. CDR3 coding DNA: TGTGCCAGCAGTTACTCGGGACACAACTATGGCTACACCTTC.

This chain links TRBV7-9 with TRBJ1-2; 10 bases fit TRBD1. CDR1 is SEHNR and CDR2 is FQNEAQ in the germline V gene (reference sequence). This CDR3 has 14 amino acids. V was pared by 5 bases and J by 7 bases, with 7 bases of the junction left unmatched. Here the CDR3 DNA reads TGTGCCAGCAGCGAACCGGGACAGGGGTTTGGCTACACCTTC. Protein: CASSEPGQGFGYTF.

V gene TRBV25-1 combines with J gene TRBJ1-5; D call uncertain. The CDR3 sequence is 13 residues long. Trimming stripped 7 bases from V and 6 bases from J, with 13 bases between. Germline CDR1 is MGHDK and CDR2 is SYGVNS. Here the CDR3 DNA reads TGTGCCAGCATCCTAGGAGGATGTCAGCCCCAGCATTTT. Translating gives CASILGGCQPQHF.

This chain joins TRBV21-1 and TRBJ1-3; the table gives TRBD1 as D, unverified against the DNA. TRBV21-1 is an annotated pseudogene. The CDR3 spans 14 residues. The CDR3 DNA reads TGTGCCAGCAGCGTATGGACAGGGGGAAACACCATATATTTT. Protein product: CASSVWTGGNTIYF.

The gene calls are TRBV30 and TRBJ1-5, with 7 bases matching TRBD1. Germline V gene data show CDR1 as GTSNPN and CDR2 as SVGIG (reference sequence). The V and J ends lost 2 bases and 2 bases, in that order; junction bases with no gene match: 3. CDR3 size: 14 residues. The CDR3 reads CAWSIGQGNQPQHF. The CDR3, as DNA: TGTGCCTGGAGTATAGGACAGGGCAATCAGCCCCAGCATTTT.

This clone was observed once. The chain uses TRBV5-6 and TRBJ2-3; D remains ambiguous. The CDR3 runs to 14 residues. Looked up from germline, CDR1 is SGHDT and CDR2 is YYEEEE. The V end was cut by 6 bases, the J end by 2 bases, with 13 bases between. DNA for the CDR3: TGTGCCAGCAACCTGGGCAGTTACACAGATACGCAGTATTTT. As protein: CASNLGSYTDTQYF.

V gene TRBV10-2 combines with J gene TRBJ2-7; 8 positions agree with TRBD2. This CDR3 spans 16 amino acids. Per germline, CDR1 WSHSY and CDR2 SAAADI. Trimming cost V 2 bases and J 7 bases; bases outside gene matches: 13. CDR3: CASSETSGSLFGEQYF. As DNA, the CDR3 is TGCGCCAGCAGTGAGACCAGCGGGAGCCTTTTCGGGGAGCAGTACTTC.

The chain combines TRBV6-6 with TRBJ2-2; D is perhaps TRBD1 (5 bases). The germline gives CDR1 MNHNY, CDR2 SVGAGI (reference sequence). The CDR3 covers 16 residues. Trimming left V 2 bases short and J 3 bases short, with 13 bases between. The CDR3 DNA reads as TGTGCCAGCAGTTACCTAGGGGCAAGGGACACCGGGGAGCTGTTTTTT. Encoded protein: CASSYLGARDTGELFF.

A single count supports this clone. The gene calls are TRBV7-8 and TRBJ2-1; D perhaps matches TRBD2 (5 bases). Germline loops: CDR1 SGHVS, CDR2 FQNEAQ. This CDR3 region has 17 residues. Trimming took 1 base from V and 0 from J, leaving 13 bases between them. The CDR3 region is CASSLEVQRSSYNEQFF. Here the CDR3 DNA reads TGTGCCAGCAGCTTAGAGGTCCAGCGGAGCTCCTACAATGAGCAGTTCTTC.

The V and J genes are TRBV18 and TRBJ2-7, with a weak D call TRBD1 (5 bases). Germline-derived CDR1 and CDR2 are KGHSH and LQKENI. Trimming took 1 base from V and 2 from J, leaving 6 bases between them. The CDR3 length is 13 residues. This CDR3 is CASSPRGTYEQYF. Here the CDR3 DNA reads TGTGCCAGCTCACCACGGGGCACCTACGAGCAGTACTTC.

The chain carries TRBV3-1 (or the pseudogene TRBV3-2) and TRBJ1-2; 10 bases map to TRBD1. Germline CDR1 and CDR2: LGHDT and YNNKEL (reference sequence). There are 15 residues in the CDR3. Trimming took 1 base from V and 4 from J; bases not matched to a gene: 3. CDR3 DNA: TGTGCCAGCAGCCAAGGTCGGACAGGGGGCTATGGCTACACCTTC. This translates into CASSQGRTGGYGYTF.

The chain links TRBV19 to TRBJ2-1; 7 nucleotides line up with TRBD2. J gave up 4 bases and V 2 bases, and 14 bases lay outside the gene matches. There are 18 residues in the CDR3. Germline V gene sequence: CDR1 LNHDA, CDR2 SQIVND (reference sequence). The CDR3 nucleotides are TGTGCCAGTAGTATAAGTTTTAAGGCCTCGGGGGGTTACAATGAGCAGTTCTTC. The encoded protein is CASSISFKASGGYNEQFF.

The chain recombines TRBV18 with TRBJ1-6, with TRBD1 identical over 7 bases. This CDR3 has 15 amino acids. Germline V gene data show CDR1 as KGHSH and CDR2 as LQKENI. The ends lost 3 bases at V and 8 bases at J; junction bases unmatched: 7. CDR3 loop: CASSPATGRDSPLHF. The CDR3 DNA sequence: TGTGCCAGCTCACCCGCGACAGGGCGGGATTCACCCCTCCACTTT.

The chain uses TRBV9 and TRBJ2-3, with 9 nucleotides matching TRBD1. The V and J ends lost 2 bases and 0 bases, in that order; junction bases with no gene match: 10. This CDR3 has 18 residues. Germline V gene lookup returns CDR1 SGDLS and CDR2 YYNGEE. CDR3 loop: CASSVGRGQGHSTDTQYF. In DNA, the CDR3 is TGTGCCAGCAGCGTGGGTAGGGGACAGGGTCATAGCACAGATACGCAGTATTTT.

The V gene is TRBV7-2, the J gene TRBJ2-1, with D maybe TRBD2 (6 bases). The germline CDR1 and CDR2 sequences are SGHTA and FQGNSA. The CDR3 runs 16 residues. Trimming pared 5 bases from V and 0 bases from J, leaving 14 bases between. As DNA, the CDR3 is TGTGCCAGCAGCATGTTTAGCGGAGGCTCCTACAATGAGCAGTTCTTC. Its translation is CASSMFSGGSYNEQFF.

The V gene is TRBV3-1 (or the pseudogene TRBV3-2), the J gene TRBJ1-5, with D perhaps matching TRBD1 (6 bases). Germline lookup yields CDR1 LGHDT and CDR2 YNNKEL (reference sequence). The germline V and J ends were trimmed by 1 base and 6 bases, with 13 bases remaining between them. The CDR3 contains 15 residues. CDR3 protein: CASSQVAGGSQPQHF. Written as DNA, the CDR3 is TGTGCCAGCAGCCAAGTAGCGGGGGGCTCTCAGCCCCAGCATTTT.

This clone appeared a single time. The chain couples TRBV6-7 to TRBJ2-1; 16 bases agree with TRBD2. TRBV6-7 is marked as an open reading frame, function uncertain. The trim removed 8 bases at V and 8 bases at J, leaving 6 bases unmatched. This CDR3 is built from 15 residues. Here the CDR3 reads CASPGLAGGQDEQFF. For the CDR3, the DNA is TGTGCCAGCCCGGGACTAGCGGGGGGGCAAGATGAGCAGTTCTTC.

This clone was detected only once. The rearrangement joins TRBV30 to TRBJ2-3; a weak D match, TRBD1 (6 bases). The CDR3 is 19 amino acids. Trimming shortened V by 1 base and J by 3 bases, and 26 bases separated the two germline ends. Germline CDR1 reads GTSNPN; CDR2 reads SVGIG (reference sequence). CDR3 amino acids: CAWSAYRVIISALTDTQYF. In nucleotides, the CDR3 is TGTGCCTGGAGTGCCTACAGGGTTATAATATCGGCATTAACAGATACGCAGTATTTT.

The J gene is TRBJ1-2, the V gene TRBV6-6; D ambiguous. The CDR3 contains 12 residues. In germline, CDR1 is MNHNY, CDR2 SVGAGI (reference sequence). The V end lost 5 bases, the J end lost 4 bases, and 8 bases lay between the germline ends. CDR3 protein: CASSPKLYGYTF. CDR3 sequence (DNA): TGTGCCAGCAGTCCGAAGCTCTATGGCTACACCTTC.

The V call is TRBV6-5, the J call TRBJ1-5; no clear D gene. Deletions cut 0 bases from V and 6 bases from J, with 6 bases between. Germline loops: CDR1 MNHEY, CDR2 SVGAGI. The CDR3 runs to 13 residues. The DNA of the CDR3 is TGTGCCAGCAGTTACTCTTCGGGTCAGCCCCAGCATTTT. Translation gives CASSYSSGQPQHF.